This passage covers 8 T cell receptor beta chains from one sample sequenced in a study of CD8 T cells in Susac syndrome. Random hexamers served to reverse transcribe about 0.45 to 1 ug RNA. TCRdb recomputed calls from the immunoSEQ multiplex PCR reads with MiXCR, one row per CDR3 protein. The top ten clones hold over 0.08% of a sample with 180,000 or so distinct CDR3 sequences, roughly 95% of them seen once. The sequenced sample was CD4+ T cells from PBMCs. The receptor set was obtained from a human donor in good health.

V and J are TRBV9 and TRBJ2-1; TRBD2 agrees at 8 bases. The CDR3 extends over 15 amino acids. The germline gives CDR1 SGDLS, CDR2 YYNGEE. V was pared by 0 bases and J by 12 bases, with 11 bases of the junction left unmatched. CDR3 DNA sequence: TGTGCCAGCAGCGTAGAGAGCGGGAGTCCGGGGGGGCAGTTCTTC. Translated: CASSVESGSPGGQFF.

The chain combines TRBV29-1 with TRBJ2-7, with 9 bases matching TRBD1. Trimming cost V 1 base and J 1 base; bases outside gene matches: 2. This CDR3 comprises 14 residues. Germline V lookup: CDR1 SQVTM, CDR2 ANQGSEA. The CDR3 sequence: CSVEVGTGSYEQYF. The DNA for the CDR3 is TGCAGCGTTGAAGTTGGGACAGGGTCCTACGAGCAGTACTTC.

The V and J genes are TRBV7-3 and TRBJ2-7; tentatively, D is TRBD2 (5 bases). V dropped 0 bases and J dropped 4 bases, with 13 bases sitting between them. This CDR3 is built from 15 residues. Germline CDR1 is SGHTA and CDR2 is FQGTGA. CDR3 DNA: TGTGCCAGCAGCTTAACGATTGGACTTCAATACGAGCAGTACTTC. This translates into CASSLTIGLQYEQYF.

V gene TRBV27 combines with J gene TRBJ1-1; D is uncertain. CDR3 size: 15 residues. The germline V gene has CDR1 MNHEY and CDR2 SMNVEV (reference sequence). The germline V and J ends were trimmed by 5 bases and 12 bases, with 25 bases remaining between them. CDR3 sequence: CASSESGLRTLKTFF. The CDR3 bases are TGTGCCAGCAGTGAATCGGGCCTTCGAACACTGAAAACTTTCTTT.

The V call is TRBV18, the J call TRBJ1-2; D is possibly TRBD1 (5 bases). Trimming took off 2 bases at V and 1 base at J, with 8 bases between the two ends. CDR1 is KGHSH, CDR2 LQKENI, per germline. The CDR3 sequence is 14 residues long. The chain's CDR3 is CASSPGALNYGYTF. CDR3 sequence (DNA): TGTGCCAGCTCACCAGGGGCCCTTAACTATGGCTACACCTTC.

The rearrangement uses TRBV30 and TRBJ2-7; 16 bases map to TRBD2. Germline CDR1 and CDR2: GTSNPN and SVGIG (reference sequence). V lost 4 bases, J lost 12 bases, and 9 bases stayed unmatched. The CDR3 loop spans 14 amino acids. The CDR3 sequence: CAWTSGLAGGPLYF. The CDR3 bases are TGTGCCTGGACCTCGGGACTAGCGGGAGGGCCCCTGTACTTC.

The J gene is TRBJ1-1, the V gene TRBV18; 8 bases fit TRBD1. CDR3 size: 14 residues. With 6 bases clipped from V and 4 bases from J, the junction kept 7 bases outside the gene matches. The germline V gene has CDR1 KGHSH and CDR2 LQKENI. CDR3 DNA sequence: TGTGCCAGCTCCCTTGACAGGGGCGCCACTGAAGCTTTCTTT. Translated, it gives CASSLDRGATEAFF.

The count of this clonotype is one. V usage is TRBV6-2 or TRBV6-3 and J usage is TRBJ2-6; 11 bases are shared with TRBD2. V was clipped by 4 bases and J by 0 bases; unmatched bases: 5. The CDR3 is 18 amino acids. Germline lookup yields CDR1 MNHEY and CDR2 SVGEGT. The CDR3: CASSWPTSGISGANVLTF. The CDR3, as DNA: TGTGCCAGCAGTTGGCCGACTAGCGGGATCTCTGGGGCCAACGTCCTGACTTTC.